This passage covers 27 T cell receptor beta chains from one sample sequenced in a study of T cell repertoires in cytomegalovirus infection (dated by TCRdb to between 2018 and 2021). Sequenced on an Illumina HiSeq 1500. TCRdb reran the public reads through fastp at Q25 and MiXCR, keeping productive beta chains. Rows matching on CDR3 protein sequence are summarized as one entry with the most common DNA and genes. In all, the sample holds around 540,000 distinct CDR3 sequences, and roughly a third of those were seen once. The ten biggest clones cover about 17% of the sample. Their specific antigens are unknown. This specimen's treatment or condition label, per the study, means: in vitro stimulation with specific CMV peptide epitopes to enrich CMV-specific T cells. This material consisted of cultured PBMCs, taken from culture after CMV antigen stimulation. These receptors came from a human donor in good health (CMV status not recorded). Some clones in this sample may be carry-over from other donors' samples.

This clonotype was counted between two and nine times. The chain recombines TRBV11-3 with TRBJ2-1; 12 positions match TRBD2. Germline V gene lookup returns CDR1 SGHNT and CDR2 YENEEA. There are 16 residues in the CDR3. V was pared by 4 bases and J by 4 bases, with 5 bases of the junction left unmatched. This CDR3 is CASSSLTSGRYNEQFF. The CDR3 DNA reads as TGTGCCAGCAGCTCTCTGACTAGCGGGAGATACAATGAGCAGTTCTTC.

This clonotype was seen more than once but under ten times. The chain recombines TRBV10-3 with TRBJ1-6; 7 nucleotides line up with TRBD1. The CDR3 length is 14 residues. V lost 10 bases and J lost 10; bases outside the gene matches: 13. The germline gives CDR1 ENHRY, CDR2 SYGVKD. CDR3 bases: TGTGCCACCACAGGGGACGGCCTTGGCTCACCCCTCCACTTT. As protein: CATTGDGLGSPLHF.

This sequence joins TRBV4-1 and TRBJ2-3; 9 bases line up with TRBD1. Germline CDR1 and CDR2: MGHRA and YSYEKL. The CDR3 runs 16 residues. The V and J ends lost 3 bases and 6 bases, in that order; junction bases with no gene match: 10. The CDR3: CASSQYPGQGRDTQYF. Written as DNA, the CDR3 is TGCGCCAGCAGCCAGTATCCGGGACAGGGAAGGGATACGCAGTATTTT.

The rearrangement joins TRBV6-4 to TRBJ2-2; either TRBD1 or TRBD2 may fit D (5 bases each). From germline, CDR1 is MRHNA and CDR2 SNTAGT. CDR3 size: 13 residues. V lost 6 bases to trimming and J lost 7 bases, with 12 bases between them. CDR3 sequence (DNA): TGTGCCAGCAGATTAGGGGAGCACGGGGAGCTGTTTTTT. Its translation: CASRLGEHGELFF.

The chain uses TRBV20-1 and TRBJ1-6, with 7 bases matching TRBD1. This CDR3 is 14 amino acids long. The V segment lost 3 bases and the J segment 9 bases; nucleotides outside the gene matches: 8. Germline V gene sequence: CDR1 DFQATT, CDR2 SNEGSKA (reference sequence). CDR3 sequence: CSARTGTDTSPLHF. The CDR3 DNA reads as TGCAGTGCTAGGACCGGGACAGACACTTCACCCCTCCACTTT.

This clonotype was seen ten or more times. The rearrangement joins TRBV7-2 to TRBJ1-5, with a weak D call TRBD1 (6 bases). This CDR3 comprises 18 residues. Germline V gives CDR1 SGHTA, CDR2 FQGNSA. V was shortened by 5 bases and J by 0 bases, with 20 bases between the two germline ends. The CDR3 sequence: CASSPNPTGWDSNQPQHF. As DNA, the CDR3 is TGTGCCAGCAGCCCTAATCCGACAGGTTGGGATAGCAATCAGCCCCAGCATTTT.

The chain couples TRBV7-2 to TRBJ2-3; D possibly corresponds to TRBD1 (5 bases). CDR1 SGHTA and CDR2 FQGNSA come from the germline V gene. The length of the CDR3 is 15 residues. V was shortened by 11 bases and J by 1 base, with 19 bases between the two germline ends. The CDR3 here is CASTGQGSGTDTQYF. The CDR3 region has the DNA TGTGCCTCGACGGGTCAGGGTTCGGGCACAGATACGCAGTATTTT.

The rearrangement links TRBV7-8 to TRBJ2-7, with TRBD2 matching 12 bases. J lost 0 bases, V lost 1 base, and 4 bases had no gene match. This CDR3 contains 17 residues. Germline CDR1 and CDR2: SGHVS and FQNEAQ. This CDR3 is CASSLGGGLAGSYEQYF. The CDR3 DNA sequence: TGTGCCAGCAGCTTAGGGGGGGGACTAGCGGGCTCCTACGAGCAGTACTTC. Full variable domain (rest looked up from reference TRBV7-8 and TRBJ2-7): GAGVSQSPRYKVAKRGQDVALRCDPISGHVSLFWYQQALGQGPEFLTYFQNEAQLDKSGLPSDRFFAERPEGSVSTLKIQRTQQEDSAVYLCASSLGGGLAGSYEQYFGPGTRLTVT.

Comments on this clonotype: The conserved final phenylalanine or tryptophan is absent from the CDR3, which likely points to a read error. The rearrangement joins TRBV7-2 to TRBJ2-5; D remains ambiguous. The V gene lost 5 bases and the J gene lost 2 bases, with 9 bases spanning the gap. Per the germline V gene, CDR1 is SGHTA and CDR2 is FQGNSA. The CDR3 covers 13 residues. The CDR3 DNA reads TGTGCCAGCAGCCCCGGCAGGCAAGAGACCCAGTACTTA. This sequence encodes CASSPGRQETQYL.

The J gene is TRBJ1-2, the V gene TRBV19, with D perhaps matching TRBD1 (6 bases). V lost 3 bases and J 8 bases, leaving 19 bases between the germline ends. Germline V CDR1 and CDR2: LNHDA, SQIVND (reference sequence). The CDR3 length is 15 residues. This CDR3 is CASSIGTSWSYGYTF. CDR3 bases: TGTGCCAGTAGTATCGGGACAAGCTGGTCATACGGCTACACCTTC.

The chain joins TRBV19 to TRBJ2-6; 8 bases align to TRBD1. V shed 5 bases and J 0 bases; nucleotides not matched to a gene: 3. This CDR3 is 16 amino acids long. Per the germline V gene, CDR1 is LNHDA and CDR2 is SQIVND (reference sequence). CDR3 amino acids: CASSFGQGSGANVLTF. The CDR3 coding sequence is TGTGCCAGTAGTTTCGGACAGGGCTCTGGGGCCAACGTCCTGACTTTC.

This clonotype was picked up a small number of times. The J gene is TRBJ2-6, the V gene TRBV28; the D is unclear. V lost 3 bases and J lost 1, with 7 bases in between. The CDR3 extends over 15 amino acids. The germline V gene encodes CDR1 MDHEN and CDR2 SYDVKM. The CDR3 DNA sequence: TGTGCCAGCAGTTTGTGGGATTCTGGGGCCAACGTCCTGACTTTC. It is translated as CASSLWDSGANVLTF.

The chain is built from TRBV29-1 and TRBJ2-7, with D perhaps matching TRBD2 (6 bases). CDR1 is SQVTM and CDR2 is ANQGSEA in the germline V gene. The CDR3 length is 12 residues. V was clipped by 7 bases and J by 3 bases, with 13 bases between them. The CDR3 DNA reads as TGCAGCGCCGGGGACTCACTCTACGAGCAGTACGTC. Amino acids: CSAGDSLYEQYV.

The CDR3 loop is CASSWGGAGVSYEQYV. Written as DNA, the CDR3 is TGTGCCAGCAGTTGGGGGGGAGCGGGAGTCTCCTACGAGCAGTACGTC. The chain joins TRBV7-2 to TRBJ2-7, with 8 bases that match TRBD2. The germline CDR1 and CDR2 sequences are SGHTA and FQGNSA. This CDR3 has 16 amino acids. The J segment lost 0 bases and the V segment lost 6 bases, leaving 10 bases of the junction unmatched.

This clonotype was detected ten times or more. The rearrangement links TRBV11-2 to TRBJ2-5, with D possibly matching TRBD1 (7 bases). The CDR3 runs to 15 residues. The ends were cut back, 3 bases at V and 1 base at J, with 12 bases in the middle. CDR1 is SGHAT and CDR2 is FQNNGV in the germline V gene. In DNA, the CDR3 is TGTGCCAGCAGCTTGCGGGGACAGCCCCAAGAGACCCAGTACTTC. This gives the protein CASSLRGQPQETQYF.

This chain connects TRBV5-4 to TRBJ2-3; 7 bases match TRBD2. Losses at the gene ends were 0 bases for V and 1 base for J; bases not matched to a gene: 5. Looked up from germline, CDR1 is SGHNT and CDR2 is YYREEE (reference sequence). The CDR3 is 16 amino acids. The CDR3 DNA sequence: TGTGCCAGCAGCTTGGGGGCTAGCGGAGGCACAGATACGCAGTATTTT. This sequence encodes CASSLGASGGTDTQYF.

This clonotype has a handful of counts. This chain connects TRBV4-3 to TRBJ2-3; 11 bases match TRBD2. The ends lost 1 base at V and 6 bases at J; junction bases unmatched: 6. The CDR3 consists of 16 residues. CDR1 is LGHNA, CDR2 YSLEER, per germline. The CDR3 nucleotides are TGCGCCAGCAGCCAAGCGACTAGCGGGATTTCGGATACGCAGTATTTT. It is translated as CASSQATSGISDTQYF.

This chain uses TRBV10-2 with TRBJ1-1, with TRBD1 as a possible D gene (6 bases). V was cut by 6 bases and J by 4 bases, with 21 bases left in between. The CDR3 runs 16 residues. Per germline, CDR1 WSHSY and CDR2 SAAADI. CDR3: CASSQQGYGVGTEAFF. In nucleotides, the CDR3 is TGCGCCAGCAGCCAACAGGGTTACGGGGTGGGCACTGAAGCTTTCTTT.

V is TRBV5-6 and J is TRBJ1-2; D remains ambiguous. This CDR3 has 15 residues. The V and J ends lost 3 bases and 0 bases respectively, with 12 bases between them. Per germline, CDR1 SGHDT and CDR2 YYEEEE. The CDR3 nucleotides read TGTGCCAGCAGCTCGATATGGGGATCTAACTATGGCTACACCTTC. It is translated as CASSSIWGSNYGYTF.

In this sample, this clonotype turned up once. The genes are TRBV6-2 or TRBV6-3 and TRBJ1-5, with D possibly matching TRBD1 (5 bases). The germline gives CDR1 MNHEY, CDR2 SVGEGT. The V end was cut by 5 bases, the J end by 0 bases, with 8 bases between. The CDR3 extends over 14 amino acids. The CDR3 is CASSGAYSNQPQHF. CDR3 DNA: TGTGCCAGCAGTGGGGCATATAGCAATCAGCCCCAGCATTTT.

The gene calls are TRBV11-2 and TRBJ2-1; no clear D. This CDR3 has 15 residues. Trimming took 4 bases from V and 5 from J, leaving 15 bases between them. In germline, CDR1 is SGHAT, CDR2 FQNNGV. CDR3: CASSSVSKTNNEQFF. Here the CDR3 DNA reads TGTGCCAGCAGCTCCGTTTCGAAAACGAACAATGAGCAGTTCTTC.

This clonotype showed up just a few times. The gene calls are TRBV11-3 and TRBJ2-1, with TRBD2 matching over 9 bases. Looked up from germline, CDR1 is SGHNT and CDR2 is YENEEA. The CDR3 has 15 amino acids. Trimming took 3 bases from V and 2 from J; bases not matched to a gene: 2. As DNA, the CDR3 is TGTGCCAGCAGCTTCGCTAGCGGGACCTACAATGAGCAGTTCTTC. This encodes CASSFASGTYNEQFF.

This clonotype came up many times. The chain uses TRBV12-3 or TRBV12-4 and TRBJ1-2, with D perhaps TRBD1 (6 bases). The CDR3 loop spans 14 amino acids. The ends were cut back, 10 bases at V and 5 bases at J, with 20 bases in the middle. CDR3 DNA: TGTGCCACTCTCCTCGCGGGGGCAGAGTATGGCTACACCTTC. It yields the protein CATLLAGAEYGYTF.

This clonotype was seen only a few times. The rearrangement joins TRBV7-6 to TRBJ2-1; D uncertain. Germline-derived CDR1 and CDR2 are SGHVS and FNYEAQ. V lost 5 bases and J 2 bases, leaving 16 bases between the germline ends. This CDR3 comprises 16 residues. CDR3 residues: CASSLRTVPPYNEQFF. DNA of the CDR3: TGTGCCAGCAGCCTAAGGACGGTCCCCCCCTACAATGAGCAGTTCTTC.

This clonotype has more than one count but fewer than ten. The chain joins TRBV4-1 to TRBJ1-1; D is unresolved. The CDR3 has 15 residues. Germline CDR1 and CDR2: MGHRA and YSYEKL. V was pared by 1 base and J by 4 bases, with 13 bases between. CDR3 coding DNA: TGCGCCAGCAGCCAAGGGGCCGCGAGGGCCACTGAAGCTTTCTTT. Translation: CASSQGAARATEAFF.

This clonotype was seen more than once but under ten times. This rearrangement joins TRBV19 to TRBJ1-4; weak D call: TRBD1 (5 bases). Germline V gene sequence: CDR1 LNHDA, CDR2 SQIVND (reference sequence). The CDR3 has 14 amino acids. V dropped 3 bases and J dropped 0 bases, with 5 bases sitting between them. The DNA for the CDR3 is TGTGCCAGTAGTATGGGGGCAACTAATGAAAAACTGTTTTTT. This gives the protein CASSMGATNEKLFF.

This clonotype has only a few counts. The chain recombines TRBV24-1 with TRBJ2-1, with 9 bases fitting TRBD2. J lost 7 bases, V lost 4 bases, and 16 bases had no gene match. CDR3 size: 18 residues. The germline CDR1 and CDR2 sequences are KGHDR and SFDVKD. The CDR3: CATSDPAFSGSGGNEQFF. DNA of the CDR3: TGTGCCACCAGTGACCCCGCCTTTAGCGGGAGCGGAGGAAATGAGCAGTTCTTC.